This is a list of T cell receptor beta chains from one sample in a study of T-cell reconstitution after alpha-beta-depleted transplantation in children. TCRdb re-called the PCR reads with MiXCR, one entry per CDR3 protein. Of around 500,000 distinct CDR3 sequences listed, 9.5% to 15% are singletons. This material consisted of PBMCs from the stem cell graft donor, taken from the stem cell graft. The receptors come from a human donor who donated a stem cell graft to a child with combined immunodeficiency. Each CDR3 is given with its conserved first and last residue. The D gene is left open where the match is weak. Not every row has a clone size; where given, it reads once, few, many or a size class.

>TRBV12-3/TRBV12-4|.|many|TRBJ1-1
TGTGCCAGCAGCCTTACACCCAAGAACACTGAAGCTTTCTTT
CASSLTPKNTEAFF
>TRBV20-1|TRBD2|few|TRBJ2-7
TGCAGTGCCATGGGGCTAGCGGGAGGCCTATCCTACGAGCAGTACTTC
CSAMGLAGGLSYEQYF
>TRBV2|.|.|TRBJ2-1
TGTGCCAGCAGTAAAGGGAGCTCCTACAATGAGCAGTTCTTC
CASSKGSSYNEQFF
>TRBV6-1|.|.|TRBJ2-7
TGTGCCAGCAGACCCCGAGGTGGCTACGAGCAGTACTTC
CASRPRGGYEQYF
>TRBV14|TRBD1|.|TRBJ2-2
TGTGCCAGCAGCTTACAGGGGGCCATCACCGGGGAGCTGTTTTTT
CASSLQGAITGELFF
>TRBV6-1|TRBD1|many|TRBJ2-7
TGTGCCAGCAGTGAAGTAAGGACAGGGAGGTACGAGCAGTACTTC
CASSEVRTGRYEQYF
>TRBV6-2/TRBV6-3|.|.|TRBJ1-5
TGTGCCAGCAGTTATCGGGGATTCTATAACAATCAGCCCCAGCATTTT
CASSYRGFYNNQPQHF
>TRBV12-3/TRBV12-4|TRBD2|many|TRBJ2-3
TGTGCCAGCAGTCGAGGCCGCACTAGCGGGGGGATGAAAACGCAGTATTTT
CASSRGRTSGGMKTQYF
>TRBV12-3/TRBV12-4|.|.|TRBJ2-3
TGTGCCAGCAGTTTAACCCCCCCCAGTACGCAGTATTTT
CASSLTPPSTQYF
>TRBV6-5|.|few|TRBJ1-4
TGTGCCAGCAGTTACCGACACGCAACTAATGAAAAACTGTTTTTT
CASSYRHATNEKLFF
>TRBV20-1|TRBD2|many|TRBJ2-3
TGCAGTGCTAGATTAGCGGGGAGAGATACGCAGTATTTT
CSARLAGRDTQYF
>TRBV12-3/TRBV12-4|.|many|TRBJ2-4
TGTGCCAGCAGTTTCGGTAGGGGCGAGAGAAACATTCAGTACTTC
CASSFGRGERNIQYF
>TRBV5-5|.|.|TRBJ2-7
TGTGCCAGCAGAACCGGGACCCACTACGAGCAGTACTTC
CASRTGTHYEQYF
>TRBV5-1|TRBD2|.|TRBJ2-3
TGCGCCAGCAGCCCGGTGCTCGGGGGGACTACAGATACGCAGTATTTT
CASSPVLGGTTDTQYF
>TRBV30|TRBD1|once|TRBJ1-5
TGTGCCTGGAGTGTACGGGGACAGGGGAGCTATCAGCCCCAGCATTTT
CAWSVRGQGSYQPQHF
>TRBV5-5|.|.|TRBJ2-2
TGTGCCAGCAGCTTCATAGCGTCACCGAACACCGGGGAGCTGTTTTTT
CASSFIASPNTGELFF
>TRBV12-5|TRBD1|few|TRBJ2-7
TGTGCTAGTGGTTTGATTCTGGGACAGGGTTACTACGAGCAGTACTTC
CASGLILGQGYYEQYF